The next 32 T cell receptor beta chains were all read from a single sample in a study of T cell changes during pregnancy in multiple sclerosis (dated by TCRdb to the late 2010s). Library prep was done by the immunoSEQ multiplex PCR assay. The source is immuneACCESS, and TCRdb retained only in-frame sequences with V and J called. Part of the clones is not carried over; for the studies checked, unresolved V genes explain less than half of this, and the remainder is unexplained. The sample has about 38,000 clones on record, 88% of them singletons. The biggest ten clones account for less than 9% of the sample. Sequencing used CD8+ T cells from peripheral blood mononuclear cells, obtained in the third trimester of pregnancy. Receptors were obtained from a female donor with multiple sclerosis, enrolled in a pregnancy study.

This clone was detected many times. The same CDR3 also results from other DNA sequences found in this sample. This rearrangement joins TRBV6-4 to TRBJ1-6, with TRBD1 matching over 9 bases. Trimming took 0 bases from V and 10 from J; bases not matched to a gene: 4. Germline V lookup: CDR1 MRHNA, CDR2 SNTAGT. The CDR3 is 15 residues long. In nucleotides, the CDR3 is TGTGCCAGCAGTGACTCAACAGGGGGCAACTCACCCCTCCACTTT. Its translation is CASSDSTGGNSPLHF.

The J gene is TRBJ2-7, the V gene TRBV14; 7 bases map to TRBD1. This CDR3 contains 14 residues. Losses at the gene ends were 4 bases for V and 7 bases for J; bases not matched to a gene: 10. Germline-derived CDR1 and CDR2 are SGHDN and FVKESK. Here the CDR3 DNA reads TGTGCCAGCAGCCCTTTAGGGACAGCCGTGGAGCAGTACTTC. Residues: CASSPLGTAVEQYF.

This chain's CDR3 is CASSVAGDLDTQYF. CDR3 bases: TGTGCCAGCAGTGTCGCGGGGGATCTAGATACGCAGTATTTT. The rearrangement joins TRBV25-1 to TRBJ2-3; 7 bases agree with TRBD2. Germline V gives CDR1 MGHDK, CDR2 SYGVNS. The CDR3 is 14 residues long. The J segment lost 5 bases and the V segment lost 4 bases, leaving 6 bases of the junction unmatched.

This chain links TRBV18 with TRBJ2-5; perhaps TRBD2 as D (7 bases). CDR1 KGHSH and CDR2 LQKENI come from the germline V gene. The V end was cut by 5 bases, the J end by 2 bases, with 24 bases between. This CDR3 is 18 amino acids long. The CDR3 here is CASSAGLIWAGAQETQYF. CDR3 DNA sequence: TGTGCCAGCTCAGCGGGACTTATCTGGGCGGGGGCACAAGAGACCCAGTACTTC.

The gene calls are TRBV28 and TRBJ1-1; D unclear. The V gene lost 7 bases and the J gene lost 7 bases, with 19 bases spanning the gap. Germline V gene lookup returns CDR1 MDHEN and CDR2 SYDVKM. CDR3 length equals 14 residues. CDR3 residues: CASISGSALYEAFF. The CDR3 DNA reads TGTGCCAGCATTTCAGGATCCGCGCTTTATGAAGCTTTCTTT.

This chain uses TRBV19 with TRBJ1-2; 11 positions agree with TRBD1. The ends lost 5 bases at V and 8 bases at J; junction bases unmatched: 16. The CDR3 has 17 residues. Germline CDR1 and CDR2: LNHDA and SQIVND (reference sequence). Written as DNA, the CDR3 is TGTGCCAGTAGTCCGTGGACAGGGGGCCTCCCTTATGAAGGCTACACCTTC. Translation: CASSPWTGGLPYEGYTF.

The rearrangement joins TRBV4-1 to TRBJ1-1, with TRBD1 matching 7 bases. This CDR3 spans 16 amino acids. Germline CDR1 and CDR2: MGHRA and YSYEKL. J gave up 2 bases and V 0 bases, and 6 bases lay outside the gene matches. CDR3 DNA sequence: TGCGCCAGCAGCCAAGAGTGGACAGGACTTAACACTGAAGCTTTCTTT. Translating it yields CASSQEWTGLNTEAFF.

The rearrangement links TRBV6-6 to TRBJ1-2; D is unclear. The germline gives CDR1 MNHNY, CDR2 SVGAGI (reference sequence). This CDR3 has 14 residues. V was trimmed by 6 bases and J by 1 base, leaving 12 bases between them. The CDR3 DNA is TGTGCCAGCAGCGCAGGCTTCCTTAACTATGGCTACACCTTC. It yields the protein CASSAGFLNYGYTF.

The rearrangement links TRBV4-3 to TRBJ2-3; 10 bases are a match to TRBD1. Germline V CDR1 and CDR2: LGHNA, YSLEER. The J segment lost 4 bases and the V segment lost 5 bases, leaving 6 bases of the junction unmatched. CDR3 size: 15 residues. CDR3 protein: CASSAGTGVSDTQYF. CDR3 DNA: TGCGCCAGCAGCGCCGGGACAGGGGTATCAGATACGCAGTATTTT.

The chain links TRBV15 to TRBJ1-1; TRBD1 matches 10 bases. The germline V gene has CDR1 LNHNV and CDR2 YYDKDF (reference sequence). This CDR3 has 15 amino acids. J lost 1 base, V lost 3 bases, and 2 bases had no gene match. The CDR3 reads CATSSDRGRNTEAFF. CDR3 nucleotides: TGTGCCACCAGCAGCGACAGGGGGCGGAACACTGAAGCTTTCTTT.

The gene calls are TRBV19 and TRBJ2-1; TRBD1 matches 9 bases. The CDR3 is made up of 14 amino acids. The germline gives CDR1 LNHDA, CDR2 SQIVND (reference sequence). Trimming at V came to 6 bases and at J to 6 bases, leaving 6 bases not matched to a gene. The CDR3 bases are TGTGCCAGTAGCTACCGGGACAGGGTCAATGAGCAGTTCTTC. Residues: CASSYRDRVNEQFF. Combining the CDR3 with reference TRBV19 and TRBJ2-1 gives the whole variable domain DGGITQSPKYLFRKEGQNVTLSCEQNLNHDAMYWYRQDPGQGLRLIYYSQIVNDFQKGDIAEGYSVSREKKESFPLTVTSAQKNPTAFYLCASSYRDRVNEQFFGPGTRLTVL.

This chain connects TRBV11-2 to TRBJ2-7; 8 bases are shared with TRBD1. The germline V gene has CDR1 SGHAT and CDR2 FQNNGV. V shed 5 bases, J shed 1 base, and the junction held 10 bases outside the gene matches. The CDR3 is 16 residues long. Here the CDR3 DNA reads TGTGCCAGCAGCGCACCGTACCGGACAGGGTCCTACGAGCAGTACTTC. Translated, it gives CASSAPYRTGSYEQYF.

The chain is built from TRBV5-1 and TRBJ1-6; D is ambiguous. Germline V gene data show CDR1 as SGHRS and CDR2 as YFSETQ. V was cut by 0 bases and J by 8 bases, with 6 bases left in between. The CDR3 runs 13 residues. The CDR3 nucleotides read TGCGCCAGCAGCTTGGGTCCTTATTCACCCCTCCACTTT. This gives the protein CASSLGPYSPLHF.

The J gene is TRBJ2-2, the V gene TRBV6-4; 10 positions agree with TRBD2. This CDR3 is 15 amino acids long. Germline lookup yields CDR1 MRHNA and CDR2 SNTAGT. V was pared by 4 bases and J by 1 base, with 0 bases of the junction left unmatched. The CDR3 loop is CASSGTSGNTGELFF. The CDR3 DNA follows: TGTGCCAGCAGTGGGACTAGCGGGAACACCGGGGAGCTGTTTTTT.

Here the CDR3 DNA reads TGCGCCAGCAGCCCTAGGACCTACAATGAGCAGTTCTTC. Protein: CASSPRTYNEQFF. The chain uses TRBV4-1 and TRBJ2-1; D is uncertain. The germline V gene has CDR1 MGHRA and CDR2 YSYEKL. The CDR3 loop spans 13 amino acids. V shed 4 bases and J shed 2 bases, with 6 bases lying between them.

The chain uses TRBV6-1 and TRBJ2-1; 7 bases agree with TRBD2. Per germline, CDR1 MNHNS and CDR2 SASEGT. There are 16 residues in the CDR3. J was trimmed by 2 bases and V by 1 base; bases with no gene match: 5. The CDR3 coding sequence is TGTGCCAGCAGTGAAGTGGGGGAGGGCCCCTACAATGAGCAGTTCTTC. Protein product: CASSEVGEGPYNEQFF.

The rearrangement links TRBV2 to TRBJ1-1; 10 positions agree with TRBD1. The CDR3 has 17 amino acids. The germline CDR1 and CDR2 sequences are SNHLY and FYNNEI. With V trimmed by 6 bases and J by 5 bases, 15 bases remained unmatched. The CDR3 DNA reads as TGTGCCAGCAGGATCCTTAGGGGACAGGGGATGGGGACTGAAGCTTTCTTT. Amino acids: CASRILRGQGMGTEAFF.

The genes are TRBV2 and TRBJ1-1; the D gene is possibly TRBD1 (6 bases). The CDR3 length is 14 residues. The V and J ends lost 4 bases and 4 bases respectively, with 13 bases between them. CDR1 is SNHLY, CDR2 FYNNEI, per germline. Here the CDR3 reads CASSVGRGSTEAFF. The CDR3 DNA sequence: TGTGCCAGCAGTGTGGGAAGGGGGAGCACTGAAGCTTTCTTT. Filled out from reference TRBV2 and TRBJ1-1, the complete variable domain reads EPEVTQTPSHQVTQMGQEVILRCVPISNHLYFYWYRQILGQKVEFLVSFYNNEISEKSEIFDDQFSVERPDGSNFTLKIRSTKLEDSAMYFCASSVGRGSTEAFFGQGTRLTVV.

The rearrangement uses TRBV27 and TRBJ2-7; TRBD1 might be the D (6 bases). The CDR3 covers 15 residues. Germline V gene data show CDR1 as MNHEY and CDR2 as SMNVEV (reference sequence). The V gene lost 0 bases and the J gene lost 2 bases, with 11 bases spanning the gap. The CDR3 loop is CASSLSPGVPYEQYF. DNA of the CDR3: TGTGCCAGCAGTTTATCTCCAGGGGTCCCCTACGAGCAGTACTTC.

The chain uses TRBV11-2 and TRBJ2-7; TRBD1 agrees at 8 bases. CDR1 is SGHAT, CDR2 FQNNGV, per germline. With V trimmed by 1 base and J by 0 bases, 2 bases remained unmatched. This CDR3 contains 15 residues. The CDR3 DNA reads as TGTGCCAGCAGCTTAGGACAGGGGAGCTCCTACGAGCAGTACTTC. Translating it yields CASSLGQGSSYEQYF. The complete variable domain, with remaining parts taken from reference TRBV11-2 and TRBJ2-7, reads EAGVAQSPRYKIIEKRQSVAFWCNPISGHATLYWYQQILGQGPKLLIQFQNNGVVDDSQLPKDRFSAERLKGVDSTLKIQPAKLEDSAVYLCASSLGQGSSYEQYFGPGTRLTVT.

J is TRBJ1-1 and V is TRBV19, with 11 bases identical to TRBD1. Germline loops: CDR1 LNHDA, CDR2 SQIVND (reference sequence). Unmatched junction bases numbered 7, after V lost 5 bases and J lost 2 bases. CDR3 size: 16 residues. CDR3 nucleotide sequence: TGTGCCAGTAGTTCACGGACAGGGGGCCCTAACACTGAAGCTTTCTTT. This translates into CASSSRTGGPNTEAFF.

The chain combines TRBV6-1 with TRBJ2-1, with D possibly matching TRBD1 (5 bases). Deletions cut 7 bases from V and 4 bases from J, with 14 bases between. The germline CDR1 and CDR2 sequences are MNHNS and SASEGT. CDR3 length: 14 amino acids. CDR3 nucleotides: TGTGCCAGCACCGACAGCGCTGGTTACAATGAGCAGTTCTTC. Protein product: CASTDSAGYNEQFF.

The chain uses TRBV10-3 and TRBJ2-2, with TRBD2 identical over 14 bases. Germline V gives CDR1 ENHRY, CDR2 SYGVKD. The V segment lost 4 bases and the J segment 6 bases; nucleotides outside the gene matches: 13. This CDR3 spans 19 amino acids. CDR3 amino acids: CAISGAGLAGASPPGELFF. CDR3 DNA sequence: TGTGCCATCAGTGGGGCGGGACTAGCGGGGGCTTCTCCACCCGGGGAGCTGTTTTTT.

The chain carries TRBV7-9 and TRBJ1-1, with D uncertain. CDR3 length: 13 amino acids. CDR1 SEHNR and CDR2 FQNEAQ come from the germline V gene (reference sequence). Trimming removed 1 base from V and 11 bases from J, with 14 bases in between. As DNA, the CDR3 is TGTGCCAGCAGCTTAGGCCGGGTCACTAGGGCTTTCTTT. Translation gives CASSLGRVTRAFF.

The chain has TRBV15 and TRBJ2-7; 11 nucleotides align to TRBD2. The CDR3 has 21 residues. J gave up 3 bases and V 1 base, and 20 bases lay outside the gene matches. CDR1 LNHNV and CDR2 YYDKDF come from the germline V gene (reference sequence). The CDR3 protein is CATSRVRATSGATLESYEQYF. In DNA form, the CDR3 reads TGTGCCACCAGCAGAGTTCGGGCGACTAGCGGGGCCACGCTCGAAAGCTACGAGCAGTACTTC.

The chain combines TRBV7-9 with TRBJ1-1; D is unresolved. The CDR3 loop spans 15 amino acids. The V gene lost 2 bases and the J gene lost 0 bases, with 10 bases spanning the gap. In germline, CDR1 is SEHNR, CDR2 FQNEAQ (reference sequence). In nucleotides, the CDR3 is TGTGCCAGCAGCTTAAGTGGGAGCATGAACACTGAAGCTTTCTTT. Translation: CASSLSGSMNTEAFF.

With regard to this clone: This may be a read error, as it is one base from a much larger clone. J is TRBJ1-1 and V is TRBV11-2; the D gene is possibly TRBD1 (6 bases). V lost 4 bases and J 0 bases, leaving 9 bases between the germline ends. This CDR3 has 14 amino acids. The germline V gene encodes CDR1 SGHAT and CDR2 FQNNGV. CDR3 loop: CASSYGQMNTEAFF. The CDR3 bases are TGTGCCAGCAGCTACGGACAGATGAACACTGAAGCTTTCTTT.

V gene TRBV27 combines with J gene TRBJ1-1, with D uncertain. This CDR3 is built from 13 residues. Per the germline V gene, CDR1 is MNHEY and CDR2 is SMNVEV (reference sequence). With 2 bases removed from V and 3 bases from J, the gap between germline ends came to 7 bases. The CDR3 coding sequence is TGTGCCAGCAGTTTACGGGGTGACACTGAAGCTTTCTTT. This gives the protein CASSLRGDTEAFF.

V gene TRBV7-9 combines with J gene TRBJ2-4, with TRBD2 identical over 8 bases. Germline V gives CDR1 SEHNR, CDR2 FQNEAQ (reference sequence). This CDR3 region has 17 residues. The V segment lost 4 bases and the J segment 1 base; nucleotides outside the gene matches: 9. In nucleotides, the CDR3 is TGTGCCAGCAGCTCCCCCCGGGGGGGAAGGGCCAAAAACATTCAGTACTTC. This gives the protein CASSSPRGGRAKNIQYF.

CDR3 nucleotides: TGTGCCAGCAGTTTGAACGGGGGTAGTGAGCAGTTCTTC. Its protein is CASSLNGGSEQFF. The chain employs TRBV28 and TRBJ2-1, with D possibly being TRBD2 (6 bases). V lost 3 bases, J lost 9 bases, and 12 bases lay in between. From germline, CDR1 is MDHEN and CDR2 SYDVKM. The CDR3 extends over 13 amino acids.

The J gene is TRBJ1-4, the V gene TRBV19; 8 bases align to TRBD1. Germline V gene lookup returns CDR1 LNHDA and CDR2 SQIVND (reference sequence). The ends lost 5 bases at V and 5 bases at J; junction bases unmatched: 10. CDR3 length: 16 amino acids. The CDR3 region has the DNA TGTGCCAGTAGTGTGGACAGGGAAGGGAAGAATGAAAAACTGTTTTTT. Protein: CASSVDREGKNEKLFF.

CDR3 DNA: TGTGCCAGCACCGTCGAGGTCCGGGGGTTTCCCTACAATGAGCAGTTCTTC. Amino acid sequence: CASTVEVRGFPYNEQFF. The chain couples TRBV2 to TRBJ2-1, with D perhaps matching TRBD2 (6 bases). The CDR3 is made up of 17 amino acids. Trimming pared 7 bases from V and 2 bases from J, leaving 21 bases between. The germline gives CDR1 SNHLY, CDR2 FYNNEI. Together with reference TRBV2 and TRBJ2-1, the CDR3 gives the full variable domain: EPEVTQTPSHQVTQMGQEVILRCVPISNHLYFYWYRQILGQKVEFLVSFYNNEISEKSEIFDDQFSVERPDGSNFTLKIRSTKLEDSAMYFCASTVEVRGFPYNEQFFGPGTRLTVL.